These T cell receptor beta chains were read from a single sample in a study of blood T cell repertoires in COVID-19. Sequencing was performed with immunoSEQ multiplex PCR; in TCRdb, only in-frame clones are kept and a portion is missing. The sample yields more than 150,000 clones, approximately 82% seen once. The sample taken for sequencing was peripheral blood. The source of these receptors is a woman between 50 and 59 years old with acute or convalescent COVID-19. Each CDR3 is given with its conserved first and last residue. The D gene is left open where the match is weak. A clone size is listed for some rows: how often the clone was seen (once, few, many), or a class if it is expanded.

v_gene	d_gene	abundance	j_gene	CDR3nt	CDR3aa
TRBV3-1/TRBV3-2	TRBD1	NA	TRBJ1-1	TGTGCCAGCAGCCAAGGGACAGGGAGCACTGAAGCTTTCTTT	CASSQGTGSTEAFF
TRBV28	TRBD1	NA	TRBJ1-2	TGTGCCAGTAACCGGGACAGTCATGGCTACACCTTC	CASNRDSHGYTF
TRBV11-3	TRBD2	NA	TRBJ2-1	TGTGCCAGCAGCCCCGGGACTAGGCCCCATGAGCAGTTCTTC	CASSPGTRPHEQFF
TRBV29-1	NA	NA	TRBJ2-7	TGCAGCGTTCGGCAGGGCGTCCACGAGCAGTACTTC	CSVRQGVHEQYF
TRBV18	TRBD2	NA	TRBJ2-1	TGTGCCAGCTCATTGGCGGGGGTCGACAATGAGCAGTTCTTC	CASSLAGVDNEQFF
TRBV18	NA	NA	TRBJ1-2	TGTGCCAGCTCACCACGCGCGTCCTTTGACTATGGCTACACCTTC	CASSPRASFDYGYTF
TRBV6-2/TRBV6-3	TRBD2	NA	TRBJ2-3	TGTGCCAGCAGCGCCCGACTAGCGGGAGGGGACACAGATACGCAGTATTTT	CASSARLAGGDTDTQYF
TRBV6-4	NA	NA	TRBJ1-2	TGTGCCAGCAGCATAACTCAGGGAGGTGGCTACACCTTC	CASSITQGGGYTF
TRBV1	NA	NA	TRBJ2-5	TGCACCAGCACCGGGACTAGCGGGAGTGGGCCCCAAGAGACCCAGTACTTC	CTSTGTSGSGPQETQYF
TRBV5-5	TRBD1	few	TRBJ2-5	TGTGCCAGCAGCTTAGAGGGGGCTGCCTGGCAGACCCAGTACTTC	CASSLEGAAWQTQYF
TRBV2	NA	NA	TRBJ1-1	TGTGCCAGCAGAGGGACACTCCAGCCTGAAGCTTTCTTT	CASRGTLQPEAFF
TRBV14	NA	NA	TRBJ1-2	TGTGCCAGCAGCCAAGATTGGGCTGAAGCCCTCGCTGGCTACACCTTC	CASSQDWAEALAGYTF
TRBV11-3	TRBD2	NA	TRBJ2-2	TGTGCCAGCAGCTTAGGTAGTCTAGCGGGAGGAACGAACACCGGGGAGCTGTTTTTT	CASSLGSLAGGTNTGELFF
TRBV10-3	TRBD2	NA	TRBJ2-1	TGTGCCATCAGTGAGTCGAGCGGGGGGGCGCAGTTCTTC	CAISESSGGAQFF
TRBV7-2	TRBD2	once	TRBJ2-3	TGTGCCAGCAGCCTAGCGGGGGGGCCAGGGGATACGCAGTATTTT	CASSLAGGPGDTQYF
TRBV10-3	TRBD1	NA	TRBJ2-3	TGTGCCATCATGGAGACAGGGGTGAATACGCAGTATTTT	CAIMETGVNTQYF
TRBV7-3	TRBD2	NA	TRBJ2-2	TGTGCCAGCAGCCCCTCGTTGGTAGCGGGAGTACTTGGCGGGGAGCTGTTTTTT	CASSPSLVAGVLGGELFF
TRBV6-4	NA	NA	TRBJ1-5	TGTGCCAGCAGTCGACGGGGCAGGGGCTATCAGCCCCAGCATTTT	CASSRRGRGYQPQHF
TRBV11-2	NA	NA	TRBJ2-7	TGTGCCAGCAGTCCCATCAGTCGCCGCCTAGACCCCTACGAGCAGTACTTC	CASSPISRRLDPYEQYF
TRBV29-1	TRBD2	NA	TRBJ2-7	TGCAGCGCAATCTTGGGAGGGCCCTACGAGCAGTACTTC	CSAILGGPYEQYF
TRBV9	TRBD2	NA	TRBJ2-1	TGTGCCAGCAGCGTACCCGGCGGGAGCGGCTCCTACAATGAGCAGTTCTTC	CASSVPGGSGSYNEQFF
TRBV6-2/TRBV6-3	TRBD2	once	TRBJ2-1	TGTGCCAGCAGTTCACCCCTGGGACTAGCGGGAGGTCTAACCTACAATGAGCAGTTCTTC	CASSSPLGLAGGLTYNEQFF
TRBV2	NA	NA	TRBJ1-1	TGTGCCAGCAGTGATACCCCGACAGTGAACACTGAAGCTTTCTTT	CASSDTPTVNTEAFF
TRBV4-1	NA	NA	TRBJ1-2	TGCGCCAGCAGCCAAGACGGGGGTGGCTATGGCTACACCTTC	CASSQDGGGYGYTF
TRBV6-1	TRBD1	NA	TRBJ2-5	TGTGCCAGCAGTGAATATTACGGGGTGGGACAGGGGGCGAAGGAGACCCAGTACTTC	CASSEYYGVGQGAKETQYF
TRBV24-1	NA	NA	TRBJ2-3	TGTGCCACCAGTGCTAGCACAGATACGCAGTATTTT	CATSASTDTQYF
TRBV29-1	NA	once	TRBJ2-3	TGCAGCGTTGATTCGGGAACAGATACGCAGTATTTT	CSVDSGTDTQYF
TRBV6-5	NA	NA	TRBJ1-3	TGTGCCAGCAGTTACGGAGGGGTGGGCGGAAACACCATATATTTT	CASSYGGVGGNTIYF
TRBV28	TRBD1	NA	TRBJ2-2	TGTGCCAGCAGTTTCCGTCCCGGGACAGGGACCGGGGAGCTGTTTTTT	CASSFRPGTGTGELFF
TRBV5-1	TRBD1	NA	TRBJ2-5	TGCGCCAGCAGTGAAACCGGGACAGGGGGTTCAGAGACCCAGTACTTC	CASSETGTGGSETQYF
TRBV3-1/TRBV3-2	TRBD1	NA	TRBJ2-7	TGTGCCAGCAGCCAAGGCGCAGGGGGATGGTACGAGCAGTACTTC	CASSQGAGGWYEQYF
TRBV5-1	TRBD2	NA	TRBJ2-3	TGCGCCAGCAGCCGACGCGGGACTAGAGAGGCGCAGTATTTT	CASSRRGTREAQYF
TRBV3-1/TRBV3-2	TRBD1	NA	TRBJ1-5	TGTGCCAGCAGCCAAGATCCCCAGGGGGCGAAGAATAGCAATCAGCCCCAGCATTTT	CASSQDPQGAKNSNQPQHF
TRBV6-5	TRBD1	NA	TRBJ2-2	TGTGCCACCCGACAGGGGGCAATTACCGGGGAGCTGTTTTTT	CATRQGAITGELFF
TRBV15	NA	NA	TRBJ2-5	TGTGCCACCAGCAGAGACTTGGCTAGCAGTGAGACCCAGTACTTC	CATSRDLASSETQYF
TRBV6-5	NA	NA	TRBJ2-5	TGTGCCAGCAACTTCAGGGGAGCAGAGACCCAGTACTTC	CASNFRGAETQYF
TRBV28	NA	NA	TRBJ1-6	TGTGCCAGCGGAGGGCAAATTAATTCACCCCTCCACTTT	CASGGQINSPLHF
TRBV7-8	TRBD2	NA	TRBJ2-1	TGTGCCAGCAGCCCCCAGGCTCGCGGGAGGTATGAGCAGTTCTTC	CASSPQARGRYEQFF
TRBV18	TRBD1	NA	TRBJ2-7	TGTGCCAGCTCACGAACTCCAGGGGGCCACGAGCAGTACTTC	CASSRTPGGHEQYF
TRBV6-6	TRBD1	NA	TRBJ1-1	TGTGCCGTCACTCAGGGGGTAGGCACTGAAGCTTTCTTT	CAVTQGVGTEAFF
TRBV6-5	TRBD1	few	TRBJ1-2	TGTGCCAGCAGGGACAGGGAGACCTATGGCTACACCTTC	CASRDRETYGYTF
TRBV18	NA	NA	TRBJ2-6	TGTGCCAGCTCACCCGGACAACCAGGGGCCAACGTCCTGACTTTC	CASSPGQPGANVLTF
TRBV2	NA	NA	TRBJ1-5	TGTGCCAGCTCTCGGGGGTCAACTCAGCCCCAGCATTTT	CASSRGSTQPQHF
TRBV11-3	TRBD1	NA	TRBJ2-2	TGTGCCAGCAGCTTAGAGGCCGGGACAGCGAACACCGGGGAGCTGTTTTTT	CASSLEAGTANTGELFF
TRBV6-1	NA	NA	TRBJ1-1	TGTGCCAGCAGTGACAGGGTGTTGTCTGAAGCTTTCTTT	CASSDRVLSEAFF
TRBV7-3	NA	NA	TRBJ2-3	TGTGCCAGCAGCTATATCGGAGGCAGTACGCAGTATTTT	CASSYIGGSTQYF
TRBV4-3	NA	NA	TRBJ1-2	TGCGCCAGCAGTCGACTTTCAGACAACTATGGCTACACCTTC	CASSRLSDNYGYTF
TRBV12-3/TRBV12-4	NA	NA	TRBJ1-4	TGTGCCAGCAGAAGCCTAAATGAAAAACTGTTTTTT	CASRSLNEKLFF
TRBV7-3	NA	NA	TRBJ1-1	TGTGCCAGCAGCTTCCTGAGGAACACTGAAGCTTTCTTT	CASSFLRNTEAFF
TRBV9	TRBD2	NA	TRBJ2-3	TGTGCCAGCAGCGAGCAACTAGCGGGAGCGGCAGATACGCAGTATTTT	CASSEQLAGAADTQYF
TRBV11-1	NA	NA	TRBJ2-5	TGTGCCAGCAGCTTAGGAGGCAGGGGTACGGAGACCCAGTACTTC	CASSLGGRGTETQYF
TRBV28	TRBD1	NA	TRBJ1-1	TGTGCCAGCAGGGGACAGGGGTCTGAAGCTTTCTTT	CASRGQGSEAFF
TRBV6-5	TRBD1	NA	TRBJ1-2	TGTGCCAGCACCGTAGGCAGGGGGCGGCGGTATGGCTACACCTTC	CASTVGRGRRYGYTF
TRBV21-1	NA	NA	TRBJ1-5	TGTGCCAGCAGCAAAGTACAGGCAGTCCTTCTTATGATTAGCAATCAGCCCCAGCATTTT	CASSKVQAVLLMISNQPQHF
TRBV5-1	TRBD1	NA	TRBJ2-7	TGCGCCAGCGGACCGGGACAGTCCTACTACGAGCAGTACTTC	CASGPGQSYYEQYF